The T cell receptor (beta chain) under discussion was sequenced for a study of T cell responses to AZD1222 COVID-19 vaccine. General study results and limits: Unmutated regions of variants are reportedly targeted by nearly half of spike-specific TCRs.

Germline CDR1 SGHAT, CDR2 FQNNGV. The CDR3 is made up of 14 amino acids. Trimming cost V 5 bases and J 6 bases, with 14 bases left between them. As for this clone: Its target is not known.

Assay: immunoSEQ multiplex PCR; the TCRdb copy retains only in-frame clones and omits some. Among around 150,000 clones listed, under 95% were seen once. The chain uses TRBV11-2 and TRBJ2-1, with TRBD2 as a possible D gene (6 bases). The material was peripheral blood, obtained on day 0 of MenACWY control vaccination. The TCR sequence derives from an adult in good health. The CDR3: CASSLFRDSNEQFF. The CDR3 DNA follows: TGTGCCAGCAGCCTCTTCCGGGACTCCAATGAGCAGTTCTTC.